Sequencing of this TCR beta chain was carried out in a study of T cells in Graves' hyperthyroidism and ophthalmopathy. Study-level points and caveats: The majority of expanded thyroid clonotypes above 0.001 also appeared in blood. The model anticipated ophthalmopathy a median about 7 months pre-onset.

Authors of the study amplified TCR beta CDR3 regions from RNA transcripts. HTBI primers drove first-round RT-PCR of the TCR CDR3. TCRdb reprocessed the multiplex PCR reads with MiXCR, giving one entry per CDR3 protein. The sample has around 350,000 distinct CDR3 sequences; approximately 19% are singletons. Regarding this clonotype: Its antigen remains unidentified.

Used for diagnoses were clinical symptoms, serum thyroxine and TRAb, thyroid ultrasound and orbital computed tomography. Extraction of PBMCs used 9 to 10 ml of fresh peripheral blood. This CDR3 is 13 amino acids long. Germline CDR1 MNHEY, CDR2 SVGEGT. The V gene end was trimmed by 11 bases and the J gene end by 5 bases; junction bases not matched to a gene: 8. Sequenced: blood. J is TRBJ1-5 and V is TRBV6-2 or TRBV6-3; 8 bases fit TRBD1. The source is a woman in her late teens or twenties with Graves' hyperthyroidism. This CDR3 is CAVTDRVDQPQHF. The CDR3 bases are TGTGCCGTCACGGACAGGGTCGATCAGCCCCAGCATTTT.